The 5 T cell receptor beta chains in this list originate from one sample, sequenced in a study of OX40 agonist ivuxolimab in advanced cancers. Clones were sequenced by immunoSEQ multiplex PCR, and TCRdb holds only the in-frame ones, with some missing. The sample carries some 90,000 clones, about nine tenths recorded once. The sequences come from CD4+ or CD8+ T cells sorted from blood, collected in a trial of the OX40 agonist ivuxolimab. The receptors derive from an adult with an advanced solid tumor such as melanoma, head and neck, liver or kidney cancer.

The V gene is TRBV10-3, the J gene TRBJ1-1, with D maybe TRBD1 (6 bases). Germline V gene sequence: CDR1 ENHRY, CDR2 SYGVKD. The germline V and J ends were trimmed by 6 bases and 5 bases, with 10 bases remaining between them. The CDR3 is made up of 12 amino acids. DNA of the CDR3: TGTGCCATCAGGGACCAGGGGACTGAAGCTTTCTTT. This gives the protein CAIRDQGTEAFF.

The chain employs TRBV5-5 and TRBJ2-5, with 10 bases that match TRBD1. V trimming: 0 bases; J trimming: 5 bases; junction bases outside the gene matches: 4. The germline V gene encodes CDR1 SGHKS and CDR2 YYEKEE (reference sequence). CDR3 size: 15 residues. The CDR3 bases are TGTGCCAGCAGCTTGGGACAGGGGGCTGGGGAGACCCAGTACTTC. Residues: CASSLGQGAGETQYF.

The V and J genes are TRBV18 and TRBJ1-5, with D unresolved. The CDR3 is 14 residues long. Trimming pared 1 base from V and 6 bases from J, leaving 10 bases between. Germline V gene sequence: CDR1 KGHSH, CDR2 LQKENI. CDR3 DNA sequence: TGTGCCAGCTCACCACTGGAGGGAAGTCAGCCCCAGCATTTT. Its translation: CASSPLEGSQPQHF.

A note on this clone: Other nucleotide sequences in the sample specify the same CDR3. This chain connects TRBV7-9 to TRBJ2-7; no clear D gene. The CDR3 consists of 13 residues. Germline V CDR1 and CDR2: SEHNR, FQNEAQ (reference sequence). V gave up 2 bases and J gave up 0 bases, with 5 bases separating them. CDR3 sequence: CASSLPGSYEQYF. The DNA for the CDR3 is TGTGCCAGCAGCTTACCAGGCTCCTACGAGCAGTACTTC.

The chain employs TRBV19 and TRBJ2-7; 11 bases line up with TRBD1. The J segment lost 5 bases and the V segment lost 5 bases, leaving 5 bases of the junction unmatched. The germline gives CDR1 LNHDA, CDR2 SQIVND (reference sequence). The CDR3 spans 14 residues. CDR3 loop: CASSGQGARNEQYF. The CDR3 DNA reads as TGTGCCAGTAGTGGACAGGGGGCGCGGAACGAGCAGTACTTC. Based on the CDR3 plus reference TRBV19 and TRBJ2-7, the full variable domain is DGGITQSPKYLFRKEGQNVTLSCEQNLNHDAMYWYRQDPGQGLRLIYYSQIVNDFQKGDIAEGYSVSREKKESFPLTVTSAQKNPTAFYLCASSGQGARNEQYFGPGTRLTVT.